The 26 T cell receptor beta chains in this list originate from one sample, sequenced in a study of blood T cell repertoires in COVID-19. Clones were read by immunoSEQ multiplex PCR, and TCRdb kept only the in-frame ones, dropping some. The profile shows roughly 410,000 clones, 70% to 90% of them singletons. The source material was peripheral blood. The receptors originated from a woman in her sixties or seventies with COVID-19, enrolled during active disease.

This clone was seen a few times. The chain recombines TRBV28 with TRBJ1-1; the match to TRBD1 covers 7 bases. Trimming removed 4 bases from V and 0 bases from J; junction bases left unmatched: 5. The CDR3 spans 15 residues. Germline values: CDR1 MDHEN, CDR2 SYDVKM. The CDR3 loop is CASSSQGLMNTEAFF. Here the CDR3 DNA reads TGTGCCAGCAGTTCACAGGGGCTGATGAACACTGAAGCTTTCTTT.

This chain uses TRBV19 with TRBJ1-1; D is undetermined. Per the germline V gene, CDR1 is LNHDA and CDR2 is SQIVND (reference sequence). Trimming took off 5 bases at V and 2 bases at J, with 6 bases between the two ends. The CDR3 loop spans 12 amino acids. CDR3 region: CASSLYNTEAFF. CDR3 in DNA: TGTGCCAGTAGTCTCTACAACACTGAAGCTTTCTTT.

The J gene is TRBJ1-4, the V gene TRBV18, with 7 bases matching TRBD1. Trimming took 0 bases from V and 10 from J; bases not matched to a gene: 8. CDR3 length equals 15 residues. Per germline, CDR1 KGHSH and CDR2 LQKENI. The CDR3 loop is CASSPPGTAPGKLFF. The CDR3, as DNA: TGTGCCAGCTCACCACCCGGGACAGCCCCGGGAAAACTGTTTTTT.

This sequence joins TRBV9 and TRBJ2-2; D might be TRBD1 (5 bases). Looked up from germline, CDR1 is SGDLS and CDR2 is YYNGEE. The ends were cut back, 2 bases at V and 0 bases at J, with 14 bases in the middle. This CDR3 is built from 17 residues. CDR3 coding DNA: TGTGCCAGCAGCGTCTGGGGCGTTACAGCGAACACCGGGGAGCTGTTTTTT. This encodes CASSVWGVTANTGELFF.

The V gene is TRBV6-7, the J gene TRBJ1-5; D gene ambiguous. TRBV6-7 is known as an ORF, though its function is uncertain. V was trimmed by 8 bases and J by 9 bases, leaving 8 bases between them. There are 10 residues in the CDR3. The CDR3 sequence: CASPVRPQHF. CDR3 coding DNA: TGTGCCAGCCCGGTCCGGCCCCAGCATTTT.

CDR3 in DNA: TGCGCCAGCAGCCAAGTTTTAGGCGGAGGCTATGGCTACACCTTC. Protein product: CASSQVLGGGYGYTF. The chain joins TRBV4-1 to TRBJ1-2; D remains ambiguous. The CDR3 consists of 15 residues. Trimming took 1 base from V and 4 from J, leaving 13 bases between them. Germline V CDR1 and CDR2: MGHRA, YSYEKL.

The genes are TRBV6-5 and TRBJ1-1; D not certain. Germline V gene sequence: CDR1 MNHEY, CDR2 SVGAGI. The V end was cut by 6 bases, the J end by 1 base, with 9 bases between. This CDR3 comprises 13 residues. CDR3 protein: CASSRYGNTEAFF. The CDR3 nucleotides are TGTGCCAGCAGCCGGTACGGGAACACTGAAGCTTTCTTT.

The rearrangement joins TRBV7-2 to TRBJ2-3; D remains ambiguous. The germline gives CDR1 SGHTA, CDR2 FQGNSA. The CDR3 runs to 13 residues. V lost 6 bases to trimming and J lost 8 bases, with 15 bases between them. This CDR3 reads CASRPFGLPTQYF. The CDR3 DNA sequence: TGTGCCAGCAGACCATTTGGCCTGCCTACGCAGTATTTT.

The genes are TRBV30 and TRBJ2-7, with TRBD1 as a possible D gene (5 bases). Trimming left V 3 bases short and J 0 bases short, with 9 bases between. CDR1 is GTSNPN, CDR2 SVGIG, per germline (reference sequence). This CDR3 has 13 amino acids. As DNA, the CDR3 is TGTGCCTGGAGAGGGGTTTCCTCCTACGAGCAGTACTTC. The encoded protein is CAWRGVSSYEQYF.

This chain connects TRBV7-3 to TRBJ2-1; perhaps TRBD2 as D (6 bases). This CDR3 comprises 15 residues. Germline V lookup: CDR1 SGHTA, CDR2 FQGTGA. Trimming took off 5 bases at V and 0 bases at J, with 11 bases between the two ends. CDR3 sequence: CASSPGGVSYNEQFF. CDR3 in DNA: TGTGCCAGCAGCCCTGGAGGGGTCTCCTACAATGAGCAGTTCTTC.

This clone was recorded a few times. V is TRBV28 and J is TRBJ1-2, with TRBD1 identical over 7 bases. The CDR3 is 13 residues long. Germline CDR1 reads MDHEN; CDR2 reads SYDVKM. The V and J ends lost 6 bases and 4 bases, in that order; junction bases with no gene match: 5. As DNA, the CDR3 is TGTGCCAGCAGCCAGACAGGGACCTATGGCTACACCTTC. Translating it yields CASSQTGTYGYTF.

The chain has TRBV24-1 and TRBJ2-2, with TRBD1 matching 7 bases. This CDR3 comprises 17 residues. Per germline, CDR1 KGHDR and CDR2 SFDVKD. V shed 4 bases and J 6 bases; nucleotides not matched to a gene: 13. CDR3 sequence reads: CATSDRADYRGAGELFF. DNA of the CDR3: TGTGCCACCAGTGACCGCGCTGATTACAGGGGAGCCGGGGAGCTGTTTTTT.

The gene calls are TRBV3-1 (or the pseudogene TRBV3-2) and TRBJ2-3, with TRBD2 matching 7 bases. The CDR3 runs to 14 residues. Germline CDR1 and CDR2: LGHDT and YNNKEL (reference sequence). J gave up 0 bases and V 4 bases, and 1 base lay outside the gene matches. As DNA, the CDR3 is TGTGCCAGCAGCCCGCGGGGGAGCACAGATACGCAGTATTTT. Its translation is CASSPRGSTDTQYF.

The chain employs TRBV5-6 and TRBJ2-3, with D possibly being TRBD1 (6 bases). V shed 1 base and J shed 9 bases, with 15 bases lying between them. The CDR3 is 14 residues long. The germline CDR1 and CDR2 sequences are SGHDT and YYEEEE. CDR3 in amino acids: CASSLYRALGTQYF. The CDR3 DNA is TGTGCCAGCAGCTTGTACAGGGCCCTTGGAACGCAGTATTTT.

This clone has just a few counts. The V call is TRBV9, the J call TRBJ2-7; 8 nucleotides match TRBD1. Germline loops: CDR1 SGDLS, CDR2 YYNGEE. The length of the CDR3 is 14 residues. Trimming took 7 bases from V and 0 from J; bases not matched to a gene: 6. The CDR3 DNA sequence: TGTGCCAGCTCCCAGGGGGCGAGCTCCTACGAGCAGTACTTC. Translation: CASSQGASSYEQYF.

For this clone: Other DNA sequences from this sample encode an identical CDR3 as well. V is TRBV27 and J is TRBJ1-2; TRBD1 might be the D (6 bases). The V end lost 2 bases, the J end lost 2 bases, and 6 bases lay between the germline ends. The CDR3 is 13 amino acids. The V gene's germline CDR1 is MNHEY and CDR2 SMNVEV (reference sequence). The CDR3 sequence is CASSLRGNYGYTF. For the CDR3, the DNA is TGTGCCAGCAGTTTAAGGGGGAACTATGGCTACACCTTC.

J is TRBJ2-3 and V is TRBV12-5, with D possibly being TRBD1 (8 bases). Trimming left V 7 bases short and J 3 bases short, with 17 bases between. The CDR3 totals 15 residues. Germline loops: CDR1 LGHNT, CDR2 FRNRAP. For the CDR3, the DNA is TGTGCTAGTGCTTCACAGGGGGGGCGTACAGATACGCAGTATTTT. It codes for CASASQGGRTDTQYF.

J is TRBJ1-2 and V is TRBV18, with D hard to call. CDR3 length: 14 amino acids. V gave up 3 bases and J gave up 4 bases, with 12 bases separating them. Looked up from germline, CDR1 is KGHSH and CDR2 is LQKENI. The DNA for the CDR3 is TGTGCCAGCTCACCGGAGGTCTATGGCTATGGCTACACCTTC. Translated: CASSPEVYGYGYTF.

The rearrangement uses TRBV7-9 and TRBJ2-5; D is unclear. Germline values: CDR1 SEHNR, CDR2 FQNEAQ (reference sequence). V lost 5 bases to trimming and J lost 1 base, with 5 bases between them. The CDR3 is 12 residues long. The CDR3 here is CASSLLQETQYF. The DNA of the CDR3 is TGTGCCAGCAGCCTCCTCCAAGAGACCCAGTACTTC.

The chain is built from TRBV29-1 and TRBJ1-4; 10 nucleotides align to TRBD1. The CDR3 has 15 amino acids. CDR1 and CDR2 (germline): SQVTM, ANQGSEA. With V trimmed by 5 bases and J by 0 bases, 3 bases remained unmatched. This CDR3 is CSVSTGGTTNEKLFF. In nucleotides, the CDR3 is TGCAGCGTTTCGACAGGGGGCACAACTAATGAAAAACTGTTTTTT.

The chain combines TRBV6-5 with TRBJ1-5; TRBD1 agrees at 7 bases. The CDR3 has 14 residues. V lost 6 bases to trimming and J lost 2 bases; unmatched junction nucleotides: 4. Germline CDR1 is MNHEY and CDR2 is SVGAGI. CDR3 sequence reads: CASRYRGGNQPQHF. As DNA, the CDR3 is TGTGCCAGCAGGTACAGGGGTGGCAATCAGCCCCAGCATTTT.

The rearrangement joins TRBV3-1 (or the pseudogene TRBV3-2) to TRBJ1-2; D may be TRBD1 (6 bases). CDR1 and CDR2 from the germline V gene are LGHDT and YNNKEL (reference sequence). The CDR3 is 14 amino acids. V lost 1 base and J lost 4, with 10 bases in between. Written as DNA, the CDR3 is TGTGCCAGCAGCCAAGCGAGAGGGGGCTATGGCTACACCTTC. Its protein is CASSQARGGYGYTF.

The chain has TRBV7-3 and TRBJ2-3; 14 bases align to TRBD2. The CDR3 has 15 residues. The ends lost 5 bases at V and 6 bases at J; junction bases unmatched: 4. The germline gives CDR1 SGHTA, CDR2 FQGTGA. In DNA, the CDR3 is TGTGCCAGCAGCCGGGGACTAGCGGGGGTTGATACGCAGTATTTT. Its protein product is CASSRGLAGVDTQYF.

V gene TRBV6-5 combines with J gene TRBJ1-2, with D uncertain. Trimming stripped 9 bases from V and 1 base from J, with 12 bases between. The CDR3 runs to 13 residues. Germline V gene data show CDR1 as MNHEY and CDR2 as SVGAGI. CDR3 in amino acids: CASVTTLNYGYTF. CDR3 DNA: TGTGCCAGTGTGACTACCCTTAACTATGGCTACACCTTC.

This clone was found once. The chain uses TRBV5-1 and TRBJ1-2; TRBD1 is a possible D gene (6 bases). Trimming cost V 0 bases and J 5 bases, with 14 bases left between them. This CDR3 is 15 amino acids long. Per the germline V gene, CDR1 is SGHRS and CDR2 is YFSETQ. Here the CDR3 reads CASSLEPGVKYGYTF. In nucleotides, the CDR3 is TGCGCCAGCAGCTTGGAACCAGGGGTAAAATATGGCTACACCTTC. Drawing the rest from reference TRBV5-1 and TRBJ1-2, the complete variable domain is KAGVTQTPRYLIKTRGQQVTLSCSPISGHRSVSWYQQTPGQGLQFLFEYFSETQRNKGNFPGRFSGRQFSNSRSEMNVSTLELGDSALYLCASSLEPGVKYGYTFGSGTRLTVV.

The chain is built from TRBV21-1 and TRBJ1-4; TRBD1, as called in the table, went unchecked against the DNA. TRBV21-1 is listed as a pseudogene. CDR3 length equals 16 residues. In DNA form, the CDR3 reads TGTGCCAGCAGCAAAGCGCCTCGGCAGGCTAATGAAAAACTGTTTTTT. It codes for CASSKAPRQANEKLFF.